In this sample, the clone carrying this T cell receptor beta chain turned up many times. Its antigen is as yet unknown. Germline values: CDR1 LGHDT, CDR2 YNNKEL (reference sequence). The CDR3 consists of 16 residues. V shed 8 bases and J shed 0 bases, with 14 bases lying between them. Primers used in a second PCR of roughly 6 to 11 cycles were a sample-barcoded 5' primer and a J-beta primer mix. Template switching added a 12-random-nucleotide identifier to every cDNA molecule. From the 5' RACE reads, TCRdb called clonotypes with MiXCR, one entry per CDR3 protein. The data show around 870,000 distinct CDR3 sequences, 29% seen once. The data were obtained in a study of blood T cells in healthy people across ages. The individuals who served as donors were healthy Caucasians living in Russia, aged roughly 6 to 90. Broader study findings: Researchers said unsorted PBMCs prevented a conclusive naive versus antigen-experienced comparison. More naive CD4+ cells and higher diversity were found in long-lived than in aged donors.

Sequenced sample: blood. J is TRBJ2-6 and V is TRBV3-1; D not certain. This receptor was obtained from a woman of 80 years or more in good health. For the CDR3, the DNA is TGTGCCAGCGGGGATACTTGGATCTCTGGGGCCAACGTCCTGACTTTC. Translation gives CASGDTWISGANVLTF.